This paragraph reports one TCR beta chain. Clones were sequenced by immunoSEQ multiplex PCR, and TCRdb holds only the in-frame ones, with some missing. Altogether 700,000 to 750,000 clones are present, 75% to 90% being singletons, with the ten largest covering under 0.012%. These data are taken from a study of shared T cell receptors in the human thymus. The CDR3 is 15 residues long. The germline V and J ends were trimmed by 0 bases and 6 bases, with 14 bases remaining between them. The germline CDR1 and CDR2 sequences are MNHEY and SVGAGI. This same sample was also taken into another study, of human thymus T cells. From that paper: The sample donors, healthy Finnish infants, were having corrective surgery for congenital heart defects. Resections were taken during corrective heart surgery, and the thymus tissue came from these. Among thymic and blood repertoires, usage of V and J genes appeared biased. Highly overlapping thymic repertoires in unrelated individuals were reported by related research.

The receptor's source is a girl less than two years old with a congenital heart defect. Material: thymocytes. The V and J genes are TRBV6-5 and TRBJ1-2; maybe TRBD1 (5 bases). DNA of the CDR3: TGTGCCAGCAGTTACTCGATAGTGACAGCCCATGGCTACACCTTC. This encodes CASSYSIVTAHGYTF.